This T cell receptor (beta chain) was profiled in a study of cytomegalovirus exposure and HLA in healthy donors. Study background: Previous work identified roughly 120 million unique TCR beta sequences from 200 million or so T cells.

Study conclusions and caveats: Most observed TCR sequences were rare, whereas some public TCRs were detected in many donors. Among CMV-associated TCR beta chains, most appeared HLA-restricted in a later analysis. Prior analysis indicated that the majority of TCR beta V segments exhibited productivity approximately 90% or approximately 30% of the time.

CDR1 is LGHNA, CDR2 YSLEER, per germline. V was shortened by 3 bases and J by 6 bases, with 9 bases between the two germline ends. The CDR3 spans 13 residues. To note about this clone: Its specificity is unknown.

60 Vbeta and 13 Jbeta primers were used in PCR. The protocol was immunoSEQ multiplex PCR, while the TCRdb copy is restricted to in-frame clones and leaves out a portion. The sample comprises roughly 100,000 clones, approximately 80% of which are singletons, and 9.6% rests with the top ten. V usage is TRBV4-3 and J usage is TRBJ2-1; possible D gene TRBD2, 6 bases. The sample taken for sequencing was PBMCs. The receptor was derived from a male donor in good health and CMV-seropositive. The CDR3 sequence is CASSHRGSNEQFF. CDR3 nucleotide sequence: TGCGCCAGCAGCCACCGGGGGAGCAATGAGCAGTTCTTC.